This TCR beta chain was obtained from a study of OX40 agonist ivuxolimab in advanced cancers. Study-level results: Normalized T-cell clonal expansion was also low in a subset of nonresponders.

Only in-frame clones appear in the TCRdb table, and some are missing; sequencing was by immunoSEQ multiplex PCR. Among under 85,000 clones, around 87% were seen once, and the ten largest hold roughly 0.22%. In regard to this clone: No antigen is known for it.

CDR1 is PRHDT, CDR2 FYEKMQ, per germline (reference sequence). Between the trimmed V and J ends, which lost 0 bases and 6 bases, there was a span of 13 bases. The CDR3 totals 15 residues. The material was CD4+ or CD8+ T cells sorted from blood, obtained in a trial of the OX40 agonist ivuxolimab. The genes are TRBV13 and TRBJ2-3, with D tentatively TRBD2 (6 bases). The TCR sequence derives from an adult with an advanced solid tumor such as melanoma, head and neck, liver or kidney cancer. In nucleotides, the CDR3 is TGTGCCAGCAGCTTAGGCACGGGGGACCGTGATACGCAGTATTTT. Residues: CASSLGTGDRDTQYF. Filled out from reference TRBV13 and TRBJ2-3, the complete variable domain reads AAGVIQSPRHLIKEKRETATLKCYPIPRHDTVYWYQQGPGQDPQFLISFYEKMQSDKGSIPDRFSAQQFSDYHSELNMSSLELGDSALYFCASSLGTGDRDTQYFGPGTRLTVL.